This TCR beta chain was profiled in a study of cytomegalovirus exposure and HLA in healthy donors. Findings and limits, study-wide: Researchers left out some V segments, among them TRBV6-2 and TRBV6-3, as indistinguishable. About 87% or about 30% of the time was how often most TCR beta V segments were productive, according to an earlier analysis.

The V end was cut by 0 bases, the J end by 5 bases, with 13 bases between. Per the germline V gene, CDR1 is MNHEY and CDR2 is SVGAGI. CDR3 length: 15 amino acids. PCR involved 60 Vbeta and 13 Jbeta primers. Only in-frame clones appear in the TCRdb table, and some are missing; sequencing was by immunoSEQ multiplex PCR. The sample includes under 250,000 clones, approximately 78% of them seen just once. As for this clone: Its antigen is still unknown.

The sequence came from a male donor in good health and CMV-seronegative. V is TRBV6-5 and J is TRBJ1-1, with D unclear. Sequenced: PBMCs. CDR3 bases: TGTGCCAGCAGTTACTCAGGAATGGGGAGTACTGAAGCTTTCTTT. Translated: CASSYSGMGSTEAFF.